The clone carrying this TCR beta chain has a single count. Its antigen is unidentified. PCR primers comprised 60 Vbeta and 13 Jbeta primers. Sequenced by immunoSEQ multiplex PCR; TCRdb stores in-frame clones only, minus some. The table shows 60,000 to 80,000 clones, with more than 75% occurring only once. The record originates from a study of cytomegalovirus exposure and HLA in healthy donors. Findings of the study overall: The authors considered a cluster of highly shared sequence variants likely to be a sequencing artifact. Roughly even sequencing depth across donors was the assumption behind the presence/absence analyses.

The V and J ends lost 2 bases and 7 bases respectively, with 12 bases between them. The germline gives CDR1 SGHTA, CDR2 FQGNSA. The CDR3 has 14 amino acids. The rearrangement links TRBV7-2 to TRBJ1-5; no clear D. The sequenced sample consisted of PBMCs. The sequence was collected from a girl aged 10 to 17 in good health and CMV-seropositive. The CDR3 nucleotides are TGTGCCAGCAGCTTAAGCGGGGTGGGCCAGCCCCAGCATTTT. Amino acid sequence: CASSLSGVGQPQHF. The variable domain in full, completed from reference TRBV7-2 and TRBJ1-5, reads GAGVSQSPSNKVTEKGKDVELRCDPISGHTALYWYRQSLGQGLEFLIYFQGNSAPDKSGLPSDRFSAERTGGSVSTLTIQRTQQEDSAVYLCASSLSGVGQPQHFGDGTRLSIL.